This TCR beta chain was observed in a study of blood T cell repertoires in COVID-19. Assay: immunoSEQ multiplex PCR; the TCRdb copy retains only in-frame clones and omits some. The sample holds about 66,000 clones, approximately 91% seen once. The CDR3 covers 16 residues. Germline CDR1 and CDR2: SGHTA and FQGNSA. The J segment lost 0 bases and the V segment lost 3 bases, leaving 4 bases of the junction unmatched. This receptor was taken from a human donor in a cohort sampled during active COVID-19. Material: peripheral blood. V usage is TRBV7-2 and J usage is TRBJ2-2, with 7 nucleotides matching TRBD2. The CDR3 protein is CASSFSGSANTGELFF. Written as DNA, the CDR3 is TGTGCCAGCAGCTTTAGCGGGTCAGCGAACACCGGGGAGCTGTTTTTT.